These 10 T cell receptor beta chains originate from one sample sequenced in a study of T cells in Graves' hyperthyroidism and ophthalmopathy (dated by TCRdb to 2018 to 2020). Libraries were prepared through multiplex PCR. This sample was sequenced with an Illumina HiSeq 2000. Amplification of TCR beta CDR3 regions was carried out from RNA transcripts. The first round of RT-PCR for the TCR CDR3 was performed with the HTBI primer set and the Qiagen OneStep RT-PCR kit. TCRdb reprocessed the public reads (quality trimming at Q25 with fastp, clone calling with MiXCR) and kept in-frame beta chains. Each entry merges the rows of one CDR3 protein and shows their most common DNA and genes. The sample data list around 660,000 distinct CDR3 sequences, and about 45% of these were observed just once. The ten top clones hold under 8.5% of the sample. The sequencing sample was made of peripheral blood or thyroid tissue (not recorded which). The origin of the receptors is an adult man with Graves' disease, either hyperthyroidism or ophthalmopathy (not recorded which).

The rearrangement links TRBV11-2 to TRBJ2-7, with no clear D. CDR1 is SGHAT, CDR2 FQNNGV, per germline. V was shortened by 1 base and J by 5 bases, with 12 bases between the two germline ends. The CDR3 runs to 14 residues. The CDR3 loop is CASSLGSNPNEQYF. In DNA, the CDR3 is TGTGCCAGCAGCTTAGGCTCAAACCCGAACGAGCAGTACTTC.

Regarding this clonotype: The junction departs from germline at one end; a sequencing error may be responsible. V usage is TRBV2 and J usage is TRBJ2-7; TRBD1 is a possible D gene (5 bases). The CDR3 runs 15 residues. Per the germline V gene, CDR1 is SNHLY and CDR2 is FYNNEI. The CDR3 region has the DNA TGTGCCAGCAGTGAAGGACAGCTCCTGACCTACGAGCGGTACTTC. Amino acids: CASSEGQLLTYERYF.

A word on this clonotype: A much larger clone lies one base from this, so it may be a read error. The rearrangement links TRBV7-8 to TRBJ2-2; D not resolved. V lost 7 bases and J lost 6, with 15 bases in between. Germline-derived CDR1 and CDR2 are SGHVS and FQNEAQ. CDR3 length equals 14 residues. The CDR3 spells CASNLEFRAGELFF. The CDR3 DNA reads as TGTGCCAGCAATCTGGAGTTCCGGGCCGGGGAGCTGTTTTTT. The whole variable domain, filled in from reference TRBV7-8 and TRBJ2-2, reads GAGVSQSPRYKVAKRGQDVALRCDPISGHVSLFWYQQALGQGPEFLTYFQNEAQLDKSGLPSDRFFAERPEGSVSTLKIQRTQQEDSAVYLCASNLEFRAGELFFGEGSRLTVL.

The chain joins TRBV27 to TRBJ1-2, with 7 bases fitting TRBD1. CDR1 is MNHEY and CDR2 is SMNVEV in the germline V gene (reference sequence). This CDR3 is built from 15 residues. V trimming: 4 bases; J trimming: 0 bases; junction bases outside the gene matches: 5. CDR3 DNA sequence: TGTGCCAGCAGTTCACACGGGACAGCTAACTATGGCTACACCTTC. Amino acids: CASSSHGTANYGYTF.

This clonotype was seen only a few times. The gene calls are TRBV14 and TRBJ2-5; maybe TRBD1 (6 bases). This CDR3 region has 16 residues. Germline assignment: CDR1 SGHDN and CDR2 FVKESK. The germline V and J ends were trimmed by 0 bases and 5 bases, with 16 bases remaining between them. CDR3 loop: CASSQEGHGGWETQYF. Written as DNA, the CDR3 is TGTGCCAGCAGCCAAGAGGGACACGGCGGGTGGGAGACCCAGTACTTC.

This chain connects TRBV5-1 to TRBJ2-7; TRBD1 aligns across 10 bases. Germline CDR1 reads SGHRS; CDR2 reads YFSETQ. V gave up 0 bases and J gave up 3 bases; unmatched junction bases: 6. The CDR3 is 16 amino acids. CDR3 bases: TGCGCCAGCAGCTTGGCGAGCGACAGGGGGCTCTACGAGCAGTACTTC. Translated, it gives CASSLASDRGLYEQYF.

The V and J genes are TRBV4-1 and TRBJ2-7; D not resolved. This CDR3 spans 13 amino acids. The germline V gene has CDR1 MGHRA and CDR2 YSYEKL. V lost 1 base and J 1 base, leaving 5 bases between the germline ends. The CDR3 loop reads CASSQVASYEQYF. The CDR3 DNA is TGCGCCAGCAGCCAAGTGGCATCCTACGAGCAGTACTTC.

The chain joins TRBV6-1 to TRBJ1-2; D is possibly TRBD1 (5 bases). Germline CDR1 MNHNS, CDR2 SASEGT. The CDR3 runs to 16 residues. V lost 0 bases to trimming and J lost 2 bases, with 13 bases between them. The CDR3, as DNA: TGTGCCAGCAGTGAAGCGCTGCAAGGGGCAAACTATGGCTACACCTTC. Translating gives CASSEALQGANYGYTF.

This clonotype was counted a few times. It may be a read error: a sequence one base away is much more abundant. The CDR3 region is CVSSHGLAEETQYF. DNA of the CDR3: TGTGTCAGCAGCCACGGGCTAGCGGAAGAGACCCAGTACTTC. The chain joins TRBV7-8 to TRBJ2-5, with 7 positions matching TRBD2. The CDR3 runs to 14 residues. CDR1 and CDR2 from the germline V gene are SGHVS and FQNEAQ.

V is TRBV29-1 and J is TRBJ2-5; D may match TRBD1 or TRBD2 (5 bases each). Germline CDR1 SQVTM, CDR2 ANQGSEA. Trimming left V 3 bases short and J 5 bases short, with 13 bases between. The CDR3 has 13 residues. Written as DNA, the CDR3 is TGCAGCGTTGAGCTGGGGGTACGGGAGACCCAGTACTTC. It translates to CSVELGVRETQYF. Drawing the rest from reference TRBV29-1 and TRBJ2-5, the complete variable domain is SAVISQKPSRDICQRGTSLTIQCQVDSQVTMMFWYRQQPGQSLTLIATANQGSEATYESGFVIDKFPISRPNLTFSTLTVSNMSPEDSSIYLCSVELGVRETQYFGPGTRLLVL.